A selection of T cell receptor beta chains follows, all from one sample in a study of human T cells and chemical hapten exposure. Via MiXCR, TCRdb re-called the RACE reads, giving one row per CDR3 protein. In the table there are under 450,000 distinct CDR3 sequences, around 4.8% of which are singletons. The sequencing used whole blood, collected in connection with sensitization to the hapten diphenylcyclopropenone (DPC). These receptors were taken from a woman between 45 and 65 years old with alopecia areata. Some clones in this sample may be carry-over from other donors' samples. Each CDR3 is given without its conserved first and last residue. D genes are given only for firm matches.

v_call: TRBV7-8
d_call: .
cdr3_aa: ASSTRNGGTGELF

v_call: TRBV9
d_call: .
cdr3_aa: ASSVGGGTTMGDTQY

v_call: TRBV2
d_call: .
cdr3_aa: ASSRLADQPQH

v_call: TRBV9
d_call: .
cdr3_aa: ASSTQGETQY

v_call: TRBV28
d_call: .
cdr3_aa: ASSLPGPAVYNEQF

v_call: TRBV12-3/TRBV12-4
d_call: .
cdr3_aa: ASSGRVVGANVLT

v_call: TRBV11-2
d_call: TRBD2
cdr3_aa: ASSLELAGGRSTDTQY

v_call: TRBV13
d_call: .
cdr3_aa: ASSLGLREMNTEAF

v_call: TRBV27
d_call: TRBD1
cdr3_aa: ASSAAGGYIYEQF

v_call: TRBV20-1
d_call: .
cdr3_aa: SASLPGTTA